This T cell receptor beta chain was found in a study of T-cell reconstitution after alpha-beta-depleted transplantation in children. CDR1 SGHTA and CDR2 FQGNSA come from the germline V gene. With V trimmed by 4 bases and J by 5 bases, 7 bases remained unmatched. This CDR3 has 16 amino acids. Preparation of the TCRbeta library involved a method that used unique molecular identifiers. Each CDR3 protein gets one entry after TCRdb re-called the PCR reads with MiXCR. The sample has approximately 70,000 distinct CDR3 sequences, around 4.7% seen once. This clonotype has a count of ten or more. The antigen is unknown. General observations from the study: High day-60 TCRbeta diversity in some patients came from surviving recipient T cells and thymic progenitors. T-cell numbers and diversity one year post-transplant derived largely from freshly generated T cells. After transplant, at about two months, alpha-beta T cells were reportedly derived from several hundred expanded graft clones.

The chain carries TRBV7-2 and TRBJ2-7, with 14 bases matching TRBD2. This TCR was recovered from a boy under three years old who had a stem cell transplant for acute myeloid leukemia, so the T cells may come from the graft donor. The sample here was PBMCs, mostly from graft donor cells, taken 180 days after TCRalphabeta/CD19-depleted stem cell transplant. The CDR3 DNA follows: TGTGCCAGCAGCTCATGGACTAGCGGGGGGCCCGACGAGCAGTACTTC. It codes for CASSSWTSGGPDEQYF.